The clone carrying this T cell receptor beta chain has just a few counts. Its antigen remains unknown. The sample belongs to a study of OX40 agonist ivuxolimab in advanced cancers. General study points: Clonal expansion in partial responders at 0.1-3.0 mg/kg ranked among the lowest. At 0.1 to 3.0 mg/kg and by week 6, CD4+ and CD8+ T cells in the blood had expanded clonally. The study did not work out the antigen specificity of the expanded peripheral T cells.

Researchers took blood at baseline, on cycle 4 day 1, and on cycle 7 day 1. The CDR3 is 14 amino acids. CDR1 is SGHVS, CDR2 FNYEAQ, per germline. V was clipped by 0 bases and J by 2 bases, with 5 bases between them. TCRdb's table, derived via immunoSEQ multiplex PCR, lists solely in-frame clones and lacks some. The sample lists 38,000 or so clones, about 90% occurring once. The chain employs TRBV7-6 and TRBJ1-3; no clear D gene. The receptor comes from an adult with an advanced solid tumor such as melanoma, head and neck, liver or kidney cancer. Sequencing used CD4+ or CD8+ T cells sorted from blood, obtained in a trial of the OX40 agonist ivuxolimab. The CDR3 loop is CASSLAEAGNTIYF. The CDR3 DNA reads as TGTGCCAGCAGCTTAGCTGAGGCTGGAAACACCATATATTTT.